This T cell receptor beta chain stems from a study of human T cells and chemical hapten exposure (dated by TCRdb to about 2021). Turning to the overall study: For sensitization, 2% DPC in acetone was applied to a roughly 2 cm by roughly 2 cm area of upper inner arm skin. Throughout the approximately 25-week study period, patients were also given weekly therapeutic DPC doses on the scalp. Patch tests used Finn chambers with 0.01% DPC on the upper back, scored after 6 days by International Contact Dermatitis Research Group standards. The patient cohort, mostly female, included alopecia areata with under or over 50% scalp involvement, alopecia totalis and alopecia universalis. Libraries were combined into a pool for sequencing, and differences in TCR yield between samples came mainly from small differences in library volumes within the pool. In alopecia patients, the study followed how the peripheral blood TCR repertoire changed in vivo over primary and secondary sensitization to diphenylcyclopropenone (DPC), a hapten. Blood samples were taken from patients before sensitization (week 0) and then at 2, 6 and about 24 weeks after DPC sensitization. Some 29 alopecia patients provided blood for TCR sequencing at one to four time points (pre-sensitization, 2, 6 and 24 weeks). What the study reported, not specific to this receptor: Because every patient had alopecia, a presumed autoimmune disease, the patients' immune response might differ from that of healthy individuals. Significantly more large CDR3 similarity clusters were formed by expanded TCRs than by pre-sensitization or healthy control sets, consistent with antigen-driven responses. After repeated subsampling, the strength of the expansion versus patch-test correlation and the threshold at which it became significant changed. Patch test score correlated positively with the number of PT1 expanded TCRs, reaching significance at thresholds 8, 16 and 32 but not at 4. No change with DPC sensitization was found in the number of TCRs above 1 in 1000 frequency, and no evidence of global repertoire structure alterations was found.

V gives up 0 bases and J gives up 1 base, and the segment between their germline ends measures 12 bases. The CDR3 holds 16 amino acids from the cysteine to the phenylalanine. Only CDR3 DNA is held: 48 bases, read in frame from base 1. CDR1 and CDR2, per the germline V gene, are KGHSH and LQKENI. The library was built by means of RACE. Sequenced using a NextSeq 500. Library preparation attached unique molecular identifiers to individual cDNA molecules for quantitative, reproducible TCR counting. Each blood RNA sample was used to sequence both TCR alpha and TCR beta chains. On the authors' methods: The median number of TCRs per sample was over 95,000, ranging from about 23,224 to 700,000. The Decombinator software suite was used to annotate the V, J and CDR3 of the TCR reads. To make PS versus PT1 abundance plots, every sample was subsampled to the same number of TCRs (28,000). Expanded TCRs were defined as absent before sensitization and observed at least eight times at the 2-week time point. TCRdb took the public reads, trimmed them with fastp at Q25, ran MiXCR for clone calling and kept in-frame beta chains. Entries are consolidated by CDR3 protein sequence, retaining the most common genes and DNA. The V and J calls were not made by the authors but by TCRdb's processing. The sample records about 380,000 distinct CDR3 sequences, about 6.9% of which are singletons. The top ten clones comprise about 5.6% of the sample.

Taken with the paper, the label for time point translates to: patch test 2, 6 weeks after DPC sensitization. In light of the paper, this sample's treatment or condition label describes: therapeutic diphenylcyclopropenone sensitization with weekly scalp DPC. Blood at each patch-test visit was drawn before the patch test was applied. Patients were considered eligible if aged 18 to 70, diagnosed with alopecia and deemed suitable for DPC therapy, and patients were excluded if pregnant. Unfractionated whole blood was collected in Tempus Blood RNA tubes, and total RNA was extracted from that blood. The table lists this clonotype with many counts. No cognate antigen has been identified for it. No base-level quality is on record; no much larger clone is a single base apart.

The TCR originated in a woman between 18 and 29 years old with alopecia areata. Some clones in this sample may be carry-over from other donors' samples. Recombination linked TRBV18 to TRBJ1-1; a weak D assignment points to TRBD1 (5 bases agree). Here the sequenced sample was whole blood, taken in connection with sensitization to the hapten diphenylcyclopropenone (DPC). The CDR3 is CASSPPGGYGNTEAFF. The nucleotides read TGTGCCAGCTCACCACCGGGGGGATACGGGAACACTGAAGCTTTCTTT.